This TCR beta chain stems from a study of cytomegalovirus exposure and HLA in healthy donors. Whole-study findings and limits: A later analysis linked a missense DCLRE1C variant to TCR beta V- and J-gene trimming.

Comment on this clone: Its matching antigen is unknown.

Germline CDR1 and CDR2: ENHRY and SYGVKD. This CDR3 has 14 residues. V lost 0 bases and J lost 5; bases outside the gene matches: 4. 13 Jbeta primers and 60 Vbeta primers were used for the PCR. TCRdb's copy holds only in-frame clones and misses some; the assay was immunoSEQ multiplex PCR. The sample has about 260,000 clones; about 66% are singletons. The gene calls are TRBV10-3 and TRBJ2-7; TRBD1 matches at 7 bases. Source material: PBMCs. This receptor was taken from a female donor in good health and CMV-seronegative. The CDR3 nucleotides read TGTGCCATCAGTGAGTCGACAGGGATCCACGAGCAGTACTTC. Residues: CAISESTGIHEQYF.